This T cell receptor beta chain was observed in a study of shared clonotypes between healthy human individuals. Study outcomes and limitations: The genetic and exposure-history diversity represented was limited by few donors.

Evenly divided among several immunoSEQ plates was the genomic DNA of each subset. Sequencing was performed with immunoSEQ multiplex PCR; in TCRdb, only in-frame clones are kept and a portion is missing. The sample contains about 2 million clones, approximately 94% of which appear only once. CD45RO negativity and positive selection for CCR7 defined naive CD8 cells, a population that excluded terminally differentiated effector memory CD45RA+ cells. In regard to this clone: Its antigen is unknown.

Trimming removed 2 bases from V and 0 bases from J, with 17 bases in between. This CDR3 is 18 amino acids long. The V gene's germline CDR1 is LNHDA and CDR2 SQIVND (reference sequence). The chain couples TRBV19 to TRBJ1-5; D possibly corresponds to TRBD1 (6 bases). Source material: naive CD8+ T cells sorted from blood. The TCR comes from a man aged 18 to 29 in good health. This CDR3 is CASSIPGENHLSNQPQHF. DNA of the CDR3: TGTGCCAGTAGTATACCAGGGGAAAACCATCTTAGCAATCAGCCCCAGCATTTT.